A single sample is the source of the 26 T cell receptor beta chains below, sequenced in a study of blood T cell repertoires in COVID-19. Repertoires were generated with immunoSEQ multiplex PCR, while TCRdb's copy carries only in-frame clones and drops some. This table holds about 260,000 clones, 88% found once. The sequenced sample consisted of peripheral blood. Receptor source: a human donor in a cohort sampled during active COVID-19.

The rearrangement links TRBV19 to TRBJ1-1, with D perhaps TRBD1 (5 bases). The CDR3 spans 17 residues. Between the trimmed V and J ends, which lost 3 bases and 0 bases, there was a span of 17 bases. Germline-derived CDR1 and CDR2 are LNHDA and SQIVND (reference sequence). This CDR3 is CASSIPRGIRMNTEAFF. In nucleotides, the CDR3 is TGTGCCAGTAGTATCCCCCGGGGGATTCGTATGAACACTGAAGCTTTCTTT. Filled out from reference TRBV19 and TRBJ1-1, the complete variable domain reads DGGITQSPKYLFRKEGQNVTLSCEQNLNHDAMYWYRQDPGQGLRLIYYSQIVNDFQKGDIAEGYSVSREKKESFPLTVTSAQKNPTAFYLCASSIPRGIRMNTEAFFGQGTRLTVV.

The chain recombines TRBV30 with TRBJ2-1; 7 positions match TRBD2. Per germline, CDR1 GTSNPN and CDR2 SVGIG (reference sequence). There are 14 residues in the CDR3. With V trimmed by 2 bases and J by 6 bases, 7 bases remained unmatched. CDR3 region: CAWSLGRRGNEQFF. The CDR3 bases are TGTGCCTGGAGTCTCGGGAGGAGGGGCAATGAGCAGTTCTTC.

V and J are TRBV9 and TRBJ2-7; D not certain. The length of the CDR3 is 14 residues. Per germline, CDR1 SGDLS and CDR2 YYNGEE. Trimming pared 0 bases from V and 5 bases from J, leaving 12 bases between. The CDR3 DNA reads TGTGCCAGCAGCGTAGTCGGCCGCCAGGACGAGCAGTACTTC. This translates into CASSVVGRQDEQYF. The full variable domain, with the rest looked up from reference TRBV9 and TRBJ2-7, is DSGVTQTPKHLITATGQRVTLRCSPRSGDLSVYWYQQSLDQGLQFLIQYYNGEERAKGNILERFSAQQFPDLHSELNLSSLELGDSALYFCASSVVGRQDEQYFGPGTRLTVT.

The genes are TRBV4-1 and TRBJ1-2, with 9 nucleotides matching TRBD1. The J segment lost 7 bases and the V segment lost 3 bases, leaving 12 bases of the junction unmatched. This CDR3 is 16 amino acids long. CDR1 is MGHRA, CDR2 YSYEKL, per germline. The CDR3 DNA is TGCGCCAGCAGCCATTCCCCAGACAGGGGGTCCGGTGGCTACACCTTC. It specifies CASSHSPDRGSGGYTF.

The rearrangement joins TRBV27 to TRBJ2-1; no clear D gene. The V and J ends lost 3 bases and 7 bases respectively, with 16 bases between them. Germline V gene sequence: CDR1 MNHEY, CDR2 SMNVEV (reference sequence). CDR3 length equals 15 residues. The DNA of the CDR3 is TGTGCCAGCAGTTTGGAGTCCAGTATGTGGAATGAGCAGTTCTTC. Residues: CASSLESSMWNEQFF.

The rearrangement links TRBV7-9 to TRBJ1-5, with D unresolved. The V end was cut by 5 bases, the J end by 6 bases, with 14 bases between. Germline V gene lookup returns CDR1 SEHNR and CDR2 FQNEAQ (reference sequence). The CDR3 loop spans 14 amino acids. This chain's CDR3 is CASSLVSSSQPQHF. The DNA for the CDR3 is TGTGCCAGCAGCCTGGTGAGTTCAAGTCAGCCCCAGCATTTT.

This sequence joins TRBV9 and TRBJ2-5, with TRBD1 matching 8 bases. With V trimmed by 4 bases and J by 5 bases, 10 bases remained unmatched. Germline V lookup: CDR1 SGDLS, CDR2 YYNGEE. The CDR3 runs 15 residues. DNA of the CDR3: TGTGCCAGCAGCCTTCAGACAGGGGCGAGGGAGACCCAGTACTTC. This codes for CASSLQTGARETQYF.

This chain connects TRBV18 to TRBJ2-7; TRBD1 aligns across 10 bases. Germline-derived CDR1 and CDR2 are KGHSH and LQKENI. The CDR3 runs 14 residues. The V gene end was trimmed by 8 bases and the J gene end by 0 bases; junction bases not matched to a gene: 4. CDR3 nucleotides: TGTGCCAGCACCGGGACAGGGGACTCCTACGAGCAGTACTTC. It encodes CASTGTGDSYEQYF.

V is TRBV23-1 and J is TRBJ2-7; no clear D gene. TRBV23-1 is an ORF, with its function uncertain. This CDR3 region has 16 residues. Trimming took off 3 bases at V and 1 base at J, with 16 bases between the two ends. CDR3 coding DNA: TGCGCCAGCAGTCAGCCACTCTCCACAGTGTCCTACGAGCAGTACTTC. Its translation: CASSQPLSTVSYEQYF.

The chain couples TRBV11-3 to TRBJ2-7; 10 bases agree with TRBD1. The CDR3 runs 15 residues. Germline V gene data show CDR1 as SGHNT and CDR2 as YENEEA. J lost 7 bases, V lost 3 bases, and 9 bases had no gene match. Written as DNA, the CDR3 is TGTGCCAGCAGCTTGGCCGGGACAGGGGTGGGGGAGCAGTACTTC. It encodes CASSLAGTGVGEQYF.

The V and J genes are TRBV25-1 and TRBJ1-2, with a weak D call TRBD1 (5 bases). This CDR3 is built from 13 residues. Germline assignment: CDR1 MGHDK and CDR2 SYGVNS. The germline V and J ends were trimmed by 1 base and 3 bases, with 6 bases remaining between them. The CDR3 region has the DNA TGTGCCAGCAGTGAATGGGGGGACTATGGCTACACCTTC. Residues: CASSEWGDYGYTF.

The V and J genes are TRBV7-2 and TRBJ2-7; a weak D match, TRBD2 (6 bases). The CDR3 extends over 15 amino acids. CDR1 is SGHTA and CDR2 is FQGNSA in the germline V gene. The V gene lost 0 bases and the J gene lost 2 bases, with 11 bases spanning the gap. The chain's CDR3 is CASSLAGEVTYEQYF. In DNA form, the CDR3 reads TGTGCCAGCAGCTTAGCTGGGGAGGTAACCTACGAGCAGTACTTC.

Only one count was recorded for this clone. This chain joins TRBV5-8 and TRBJ2-3, with D possibly TRBD1 on 6 matching bases. The germline V gene encodes CDR1 SGHTS and CDR2 YDEGEE. V was clipped by 0 bases and J by 3 bases, with 17 bases between them. The CDR3 has 17 amino acids. The CDR3 protein is CASSLVRTALATDTQYF. The DNA for the CDR3 is TGTGCCAGCAGCTTGGTCCGGACAGCCCTCGCAACAGATACGCAGTATTTT.

The V gene is TRBV28, the J gene TRBJ1-2, with TRBD1 as a possible D gene (5 bases). V was cut by 5 bases and J by 8 bases, with 15 bases left in between. This CDR3 region has 13 residues. From germline, CDR1 is MDHEN and CDR2 SYDVKM. CDR3 nucleotide sequence: TGTGCCAGCAGTCCCCCGGGGGGGGTCGGCTACACCTTC. Protein: CASSPPGGVGYTF.

Note on this clone: At one end the junction does not follow the germline gene, possibly because of a read error. V gene TRBV29-1 combines with J gene TRBJ2-7; TRBD1 agrees at 7 bases. The V gene's germline CDR1 is SQVTM and CDR2 ANQGSEA. The CDR3 runs 13 residues. This CDR3 reads CSVEDRVSYEQYF. CDR3 DNA sequence: TGCAGCGTGGAAGACAGGGTCTCCTACGAGCAGTACTTC.

This clone appeared once. J is TRBJ1-1 and V is TRBV18; D call uncertain. The CDR3 length is 12 residues. The germline CDR1 and CDR2 sequences are KGHSH and LQKENI. V was clipped by 3 bases and J by 11 bases, with 13 bases between them. CDR3 residues: CASSPLRGEAFF. For the CDR3, the DNA is TGTGCCAGCTCACCTTTACGGGGAGAGGCTTTCTTT. Filled out from reference TRBV18 and TRBJ1-1, the complete variable domain reads NAGVMQNPRHLVRRRGQEARLRCSPMKGHSHVYWYRQLPEEGLKFMVYLQKENIIDESGMPKERFSAEFPKEGPSILRIQQVVRGDSAAYFCASSPLRGEAFFGQGTRLTVV.

V usage is TRBV4-3 and J usage is TRBJ2-7, with a weak D call TRBD1 (6 bases). Germline CDR1 LGHNA, CDR2 YSLEER. V was cut by 1 base and J by 3 bases, with 7 bases left in between. The CDR3 is 13 amino acids. In nucleotides, the CDR3 is TGCGCCAGCAGCCAAGGGGGGCACTACGAGCAGTACTTC. Protein sequence: CASSQGGHYEQYF.

The chain combines TRBV20-1 with TRBJ2-7; no clear D gene. V shed 3 bases and J shed 0 bases, with 12 bases lying between them. The CDR3 covers 14 residues. Per germline, CDR1 DFQATT and CDR2 SNEGSKA (reference sequence). CDR3 residues: CSASLQASSYEQYF. The CDR3 DNA reads as TGCAGTGCTAGTCTCCAGGCGAGCTCCTACGAGCAGTACTTC.

The V and J genes are TRBV5-1 and TRBJ2-7; D uncertain. The CDR3 has 14 amino acids. V was clipped by 1 base and J by 5 bases, with 13 bases between them. CDR1 and CDR2 (germline): SGHRS, YFSETQ. The CDR3 coding sequence is TGCGCCAGCAGCTTGTTTCCGGGTGTCCACGAGCAGTACTTC. This gives the protein CASSLFPGVHEQYF.

The V and J genes are TRBV7-2 and TRBJ1-6; the match to TRBD1 covers 7 bases. Germline CDR1 and CDR2: SGHTA and FQGNSA. Trimming cost V 8 bases and J 12 bases; bases outside gene matches: 10. The length of the CDR3 is 13 residues. The CDR3, as DNA: TGTGCCAGCGGCGACTTACAGGGGCAACCCCTCCACTTT. Its translation: CASGDLQGQPLHF.

The rearrangement uses TRBV7-9 and TRBJ1-1, with no clear D. The CDR3 has 14 amino acids. Germline V gene sequence: CDR1 SEHNR, CDR2 FQNEAQ (reference sequence). Trimming took 6 bases from V and 1 from J, leaving 12 bases between them. The CDR3 here is CASSSGKENTEAFF. CDR3 DNA: TGTGCCAGCAGTTCCGGGAAAGAGAACACTGAAGCTTTCTTT.

This clone was detected ten times or more. The chain carries TRBV3-1 (or the pseudogene TRBV3-2) and TRBJ2-1; 7 bases are a match to TRBD2. The V segment lost 6 bases and the J segment 14 bases; nucleotides outside the gene matches: 16. The CDR3 runs 14 residues. The germline gives CDR1 LGHDT, CDR2 YNNKEL (reference sequence). The CDR3 loop reads CASSPQRGSSGEFF. The CDR3 DNA follows: TGTGCCAGCAGTCCTCAGCGGGGCTCGTCTGGAGAGTTCTTC.

A note on this clone: This CDR3 fails to terminate in the conserved phenylalanine or tryptophan, so it likely reflects a read error. The DNA is left out, because the CDR3 cannot be placed on it with certainty; the CDR3 is given as TCRdb lists it. The rearrangement links TRBV6-5 to TRBJ1-1; TRBD1 is taken as the D call from the table, unchecked against the DNA. The CDR3 is 13 amino acids in total, end residues counted. Germline V CDR1 and CDR2: MNHEY, SVGAGI. CDR3 region: CASSYEDRGKCSC.

The chain joins TRBV7-2 to TRBJ2-3; 8 positions agree with TRBD1. Germline V gives CDR1 SGHTA, CDR2 FQGNSA. The CDR3 has 16 amino acids. Germline trimming cut 5 bases from V and 4 bases from J; bases unmatched to any gene: 11. CDR3 protein: CASSQFRTGKADTQYF. The CDR3 DNA is TGTGCCAGCAGCCAATTTAGGACAGGGAAGGCAGATACGCAGTATTTT.

The J gene is TRBJ1-2, the V gene TRBV9, with 8 bases fitting TRBD1. V dropped 3 bases and J dropped 8; count of bases not matched to a gene: 9. This CDR3 contains 14 residues. Germline V gives CDR1 SGDLS, CDR2 YYNGEE. The CDR3 nucleotides are TGTGCCAGCAGCGCCATCAACCGGGACAGGGGCTACACCTTC. Its protein is CASSAINRDRGYTF.

The J gene is TRBJ2-7, the V gene TRBV5-6, with 7 bases lining up with TRBD1. V was pared by 4 bases and J by 2 bases, with 9 bases of the junction left unmatched. Germline V CDR1 and CDR2: SGHDT, YYEEEE. The CDR3 totals 15 residues. The CDR3 DNA is TGTGCCAGCAGCAGAGGGACAGTGCCTCCCTACGAGCAGTACTTC. Its translation is CASSRGTVPPYEQYF.